The sequence of this T cell receptor (beta chain) was determined in a study of cytomegalovirus exposure and HLA in healthy donors. Study at large: Of the donors genotyped, approximately 410 in all, about 80% fell in the Caucasian-associated ancestry cluster.

A note on this clone: What it recognizes is unknown. Other DNA sequences of this sample code for an identical CDR3.

The CDR3 consists of 15 residues. Trimming at V came to 6 bases and at J to 7 bases, leaving 6 bases not matched to a gene. The germline CDR1 and CDR2 sequences are MNHNY and SVGAGI (reference sequence). Primers for the PCR totalled 60 Vbeta and 13 Jbeta. Sequenced by immunoSEQ multiplex PCR; TCRdb stores in-frame clones only, minus some. Here the sample spans 100,000 or so clones, about four fifths being singletons. Findings and limits, study-wide: Through in vitro validation, three CMV-associated chains were shown to be specific for CMV antigens.

The chain links TRBV6-6 to TRBJ2-1; 13 bases are a match to TRBD2. This TCR derives from a young man in good health and CMV-seronegative. The material sequenced was PBMCs. CDR3 bases: TGTGCCAGCAGCCTTGGACTAGCGGGAGTTAATGAGCAGTTCTTC. Its protein product is CASSLGLAGVNEQFF.